Below are 32 T cell receptor beta chains sequenced from a single sample in a study of blood T cells in healthy people across ages. A second PCR, run for roughly 7 to 11 cycles, used a sample-barcoded 5' primer plus a J-beta primer mix. TCRdb re-analysed the 5' RACE reads in MiXCR, keeping a single row per CDR3 protein. This table has approximately 820,000 distinct CDR3 sequences, around two fifths appearing once. The sample was blood. The origin of the receptors is a man aged 55 to 70 in good health.

This clonotype has just a few counts. This sequence joins TRBV9 and TRBJ2-3; 10 bases are shared with TRBD2. This CDR3 spans 20 amino acids. The ends lost 2 bases at V and 2 bases at J; junction bases unmatched: 17. Per germline, CDR1 SGDLS and CDR2 YYNGEE. CDR3 nucleotide sequence: TGTGCCAGCAGCGTGGGACCGAATGGGCTAGCGGGGGCCTTCACAGATACGCAGTATTTT. Its translation: CASSVGPNGLAGAFTDTQYF. Together with reference TRBV9 and TRBJ2-3, the CDR3 gives the full variable domain: DSGVTQTPKHLITATGQRVTLRCSPRSGDLSVYWYQQSLDQGLQFLIQYYNGEERAKGNILERFSAQQFPDLHSELNLSSLELGDSALYFCASSVGPNGLAGAFTDTQYFGPGTRLTVL.

Only a few counts were recorded for this clonotype. The chain couples TRBV6-2 or TRBV6-3 to TRBJ2-1; tentatively, D is TRBD1 (5 bases). The CDR3 sequence is 14 residues long. In germline, CDR1 is MNHEY, CDR2 SVGEGT. V shed 6 bases and J shed 8 bases, with 17 bases lying between them. CDR3 residues: CASSLKGPWDEQFF. The DNA for the CDR3 is TGTGCCAGCAGCCTTAAGGGGCCTTGGGATGAGCAGTTCTTC.

This clonotype was observed once. The genes are TRBV2 and TRBJ1-1; D might be TRBD1 (6 bases). This CDR3 contains 14 residues. Germline V lookup: CDR1 SNHLY, CDR2 FYNNEI. V lost 6 bases and J lost 4, with 15 bases in between. CDR3 residues: CASRPGRGATEAFF. The CDR3 nucleotides are TGTGCCAGCAGACCGGGACGGGGGGCCACTGAAGCTTTCTTT.

This clonotype was seen a handful of times. The V gene is TRBV10-3, the J gene TRBJ1-2; a possible D gene is TRBD1 (5 bases). Germline lookup yields CDR1 ENHRY and CDR2 SYGVKD. V was cut by 0 bases and J by 5 bases, with 13 bases left in between. This CDR3 has 15 amino acids. The CDR3 reads CAISESQGLFYGYTF. The CDR3 DNA is TGTGCCATCAGTGAGTCCCAGGGCCTCTTTTATGGCTACACCTTC.

The chain carries TRBV12-5 and TRBJ1-1; tentative D call: TRBD1 (5 bases). V was clipped by 5 bases and J by 1 base, with 20 bases between them. CDR1 is LGHNT, CDR2 FRNRAP, per germline. This CDR3 spans 17 amino acids. In DNA form, the CDR3 reads TGTGCTAGTGGTCCCGTCGGGGCAGGGAGCCGGAACACTGAAGCTTTCTTT. It translates to CASGPVGAGSRNTEAFF.

This clonotype has a handful of counts. This chain connects TRBV5-1 to TRBJ2-1; TRBD2 agrees at 9 bases. The CDR3 covers 14 residues. Germline CDR1 is SGHRS and CDR2 is YFSETQ. The V gene end was trimmed by 4 bases and the J gene end by 8 bases; junction bases not matched to a gene: 7. The CDR3 nucleotides read TGCGCCAGCAGCCTAGGACTAGCGTTGGATGAGCAGTTCTTC. Protein: CASSLGLALDEQFF.

In this sample, this clonotype turned up once. CDR3 residues: CASSQVPGTTSGANVLTF. CDR3 coding DNA: TGCGCCAGCAGCCAAGTCCCCGGCACCACCTCTGGGGCCAACGTCCTGACTTTC. The chain has TRBV4-1 and TRBJ2-6; D gene uncertain. Germline CDR1 reads MGHRA; CDR2 reads YSYEKL. Trimming shortened V by 1 base and J by 0 bases, and 13 bases separated the two germline ends. This CDR3 region has 18 residues.

There are a few counts of this clonotype. This chain joins TRBV20-1 and TRBJ1-1; D may be TRBD1 (6 bases). Deletions cut 3 bases from V and 2 bases from J, with 10 bases between. The CDR3 covers 13 residues. Germline loops: CDR1 DFQATT, CDR2 SNEGSKA (reference sequence). The CDR3 coding sequence is TGCAGTGCTAGGAGGGACACTAACACTGAAGCTTTCTTT. Translated: CSARRDTNTEAFF.

This clonotype was seen more than once but under ten times. This chain joins TRBV7-9 and TRBJ1-5; D remains unclear. CDR3 length equals 14 residues. Trimming removed 1 base from V and 2 bases from J, with 6 bases in between. In germline, CDR1 is SEHNR, CDR2 FQNEAQ (reference sequence). The CDR3 loop reads CASSLGEGNQPQHF. CDR3 nucleotide sequence: TGTGCCAGCAGCTTAGGGGAGGGCAATCAGCCCCAGCATTTT.

This clonotype was counted ten times or more. The chain has TRBV29-1 and TRBJ2-3, with D unclear. The CDR3 is 13 residues long. Germline CDR1 is SQVTM and CDR2 is ANQGSEA. V lost 7 bases, J lost 1 base, and 12 bases lay in between. The CDR3 DNA follows: TGCAGCGCCAATGGGGATGGCACAGATACGCAGTATTTT. As protein: CSANGDGTDTQYF.

CDR3: CASSSPGADSYEQYF. The CDR3 DNA follows: TGTGCCAGCAGTTCTCCAGGGGCCGACTCCTACGAGCAGTACTTC. The genes are TRBV12-3 or TRBV12-4 and TRBJ2-7; TRBD1 might be the D (6 bases). The CDR3 length is 15 residues. V shed 4 bases and J shed 0 bases, with 13 bases lying between them.

This clonotype occurred once. The rearrangement uses TRBV16 and TRBJ2-7; no firm D call. V gave up 1 base and J gave up 0 bases, with 4 bases separating them. Germline V gene data show CDR1 as KGHSY and CDR2 as FQNENV. The CDR3 is made up of 13 amino acids. This CDR3 reads CASSQWDSYEQYF. The CDR3 bases are TGTGCCAGCAGCCAATGGGACTCCTACGAGCAGTACTTC.

The V and J genes are TRBV20-1 and TRBJ2-7, with 7 positions matching TRBD2. Germline V gene sequence: CDR1 DFQATT, CDR2 SNEGSKA (reference sequence). The CDR3 has 14 residues. The J segment lost 3 bases and the V segment lost 6 bases, leaving 11 bases of the junction unmatched. The CDR3 region has the DNA TGCAGTGCGGTATATGGGCGGGGGAACTACGAGCAGTACTTC. This codes for CSAVYGRGNYEQYF.

This clonotype was found many times. The genes are TRBV28 and TRBJ2-6; D not certain. Germline-derived CDR1 and CDR2 are MDHEN and SYDVKM. V was pared by 3 bases and J by 0 bases, with 3 bases between. CDR3 length: 14 amino acids. The CDR3 DNA reads TGTGCCAGCAGTTTTGTCTCTGGGGCCAACGTCCTGACTTTC. Translation: CASSFVSGANVLTF. Full variable domain (outside the CDR3, taken from reference TRBV28 and TRBJ2-6): DVKVTQSSRYLVKRTGEKVFLECVQDMDHENMFWYRQDPGLGLRLIYFSYDVKMKEKGDIPEGYSVSREKKERFSLILESASTNQTSMYLCASSFVSGANVLTFGAGSRLTVL.

The chain combines TRBV5-5 with TRBJ2-1; D might be TRBD2 (6 bases). Germline lookup yields CDR1 SGHKS and CDR2 YYEKEE (reference sequence). Trimming removed 3 bases from V and 8 bases from J, with 18 bases in between. The CDR3 covers 15 residues. CDR3: CASSWTGEARDEQFF. The CDR3 DNA reads TGTGCCAGCAGCTGGACCGGGGAGGCGAGGGATGAGCAGTTCTTC.

The CDR3 sequence: CASKRTHQETQYF. In DNA form, the CDR3 reads TGTGCCAGCAAGAGGACTCACCAAGAGACCCAGTACTTC. This sequence joins TRBV6-1 and TRBJ2-5; TRBD2 is a possible D gene (5 bases). V was cut by 7 bases and J by 0 bases, with 9 bases left in between. CDR1 and CDR2 from the germline V gene are MNHNS and SASEGT. This CDR3 region has 13 residues.

This clonotype was counted only a few times. J is TRBJ2-5 and V is TRBV5-1; 7 bases map to TRBD1. The CDR3 consists of 15 residues. Germline V gene lookup returns CDR1 SGHRS and CDR2 YFSETQ. Germline trimming cut 5 bases from V and 2 bases from J; bases unmatched to any gene: 9. This chain's CDR3 is CASRQSPGQQETQYF. The CDR3 coding sequence is TGCGCCAGCAGGCAGTCACCGGGACAGCAAGAGACCCAGTACTTC. Together with reference TRBV5-1 and TRBJ2-5, the CDR3 gives the full variable domain: KAGVTQTPRYLIKTRGQQVTLSCSPISGHRSVSWYQQTPGQGLQFLFEYFSETQRNKGNFPGRFSGRQFSNSRSEMNVSTLELGDSALYLCASRQSPGQQETQYFGPGTRLLVL.

V is TRBV7-2 and J is TRBJ2-5; 10 bases match TRBD1. The J segment lost 13 bases and the V segment lost 5 bases, leaving 16 bases of the junction unmatched. The length of the CDR3 is 15 residues. From germline, CDR1 is SGHTA and CDR2 FQGNSA. CDR3 in DNA: TGTGCCAGCAGCCCGTGGGACAGGGGTGGTTGGGAGCCGTACTTC. Protein sequence: CASSPWDRGGWEPYF.

This clonotype showed up just once. The chain uses TRBV6-2 or TRBV6-3 and TRBJ2-1, with TRBD2 identical over 11 bases. Per the germline V gene, CDR1 is MNHEY and CDR2 is SVGEGT. The V and J ends lost 8 bases and 3 bases, in that order; junction bases with no gene match: 9. The CDR3 loop spans 16 amino acids. The CDR3, as DNA: TGTGCCAGCTCCCTTAGGGGGACTAGCGGCTACAATGAGCAGTTCTTC. This translates into CASSLRGTSGYNEQFF.

CDR3 protein: CASSLSQGASGELFF. The CDR3 nucleotides read TGTGCCAGCAGCTTAAGCCAGGGGGCGTCCGGGGAGCTGTTTTTT. This rearrangement joins TRBV7-2 to TRBJ2-2, with 8 nucleotides matching TRBD1. The CDR3 consists of 15 residues. Trimming at V came to 2 bases and at J to 6 bases, leaving 5 bases not matched to a gene. CDR1 is SGHTA and CDR2 is FQGNSA in the germline V gene.

On this clonotype itself: This may stem from a read error, because a much larger clone lies one nucleotide away. The chain joins TRBV7-2 to TRBJ2-5; D could derive from TRBD1 or TRBD2 (5 bases each). Germline CDR1 SGHTA, CDR2 FQGNSA. The CDR3 has 12 amino acids. CDR3 DNA: TGTGCCAGCAGCTCCCAGGGAGAGACCCGGTACTTC. Its protein product is CASSSQGETRYF.

This chain joins TRBV7-2 and TRBJ2-3; no clear D gene. This CDR3 spans 14 amino acids. V shed 4 bases and J shed 2 bases, with 10 bases lying between them. Germline V gene sequence: CDR1 SGHTA, CDR2 FQGNSA. This CDR3 is CASSSRRPTDTQYF. The CDR3 DNA sequence: TGTGCCAGCAGCTCCCGGAGACCCACAGATACGCAGTATTTT.

This clonotype occurred a few times. J is TRBJ1-6 and V is TRBV20-1; TRBD1 matches at 7 bases. The V gene's germline CDR1 is DFQATT and CDR2 SNEGSKA (reference sequence). This CDR3 region has 16 residues. J lost 6 bases, V lost 1 base, and 9 bases had no gene match. The CDR3 DNA reads as TGCAGTGCTAGAGGACAGGGCGCGCACCTTAATTCACCCCTCCACTTT. Translated: CSARGQGAHLNSPLHF.

The genes are TRBV11-3 and TRBJ2-1; possible D gene TRBD2, 6 bases. V was cut by 5 bases and J by 10 bases, with 12 bases left in between. Germline V gene data show CDR1 as SGHNT and CDR2 as YENEEA. This CDR3 comprises 12 residues. In DNA form, the CDR3 reads TGTGCCAGCAGCCCCTCGGCGGGGGAGCAGTTCTTC. Amino acids: CASSPSAGEQFF.

Concerning this clonotype: A junction boundary mismatches the germline segment, possibly from a read error. The genes are TRBV27 and TRBJ2-7; D not certain. CDR3 size: 14 residues. Germline V lookup: CDR1 MNHEY, CDR2 SMNVEV (reference sequence). The CDR3 loop is CTSSVGSQTYEQYF. The CDR3 coding sequence is TGTACCAGCAGTGTAGGTTCCCAAACCTACGAGCAGTACTTC.

This clonotype was detected a few times. The J gene is TRBJ2-5, the V gene TRBV3-1; TRBD1 agrees at 8 bases. V was pared by 6 bases and J by 1 base, with 4 bases of the junction left unmatched. Germline V gene lookup returns CDR1 LGHDT and CDR2 YNNKEL (reference sequence). The CDR3 totals 14 residues. DNA of the CDR3: TGTGCCAGCAGGGACAGGGTAGTCCAAGAGACCCAGTACTTC. Protein sequence: CASRDRVVQETQYF.

This clonotype was counted a few times. This chain links TRBV11-1 with TRBJ2-3; TRBD1 matches at 7 bases. CDR1 and CDR2 from the germline V gene are SGHAT and FQDESV (reference sequence). Trimming removed 4 bases from V and 0 bases from J; junction bases left unmatched: 7. This CDR3 contains 16 residues. CDR3 amino acids: CASSSLDRDSTDTQYF. Here the CDR3 DNA reads TGTGCCAGCAGCTCCCTAGACAGGGATAGCACAGATACGCAGTATTTT. Together with reference TRBV11-1 and TRBJ2-3, the CDR3 gives the full variable domain: EAEVAQSPRYKITEKSQAVAFWCDPISGHATLYWYRQILGQGPELLVQFQDESVVDDSQLPKDRFSAERLKGVDSTLKIQPAELGDSAMYLCASSSLDRDSTDTQYFGPGTRLTVL.

Worth noting for this clonotype: A much larger clone sits a single nucleotide away, making a read error possible. The gene calls are TRBV7-2 and TRBJ2-3; 7 bases are a match to TRBD2. V shed 6 bases and J 8 bases; nucleotides not matched to a gene: 11. Looked up from germline, CDR1 is SGHTA and CDR2 is FQGNSA. The CDR3 spans 14 residues. The CDR3, as DNA: TGTGCCAGCAGTGGGGCGGGGGAGCCAGGTACGCAGTATTTT. It yields the protein CASSGAGEPGTQYF.

The chain uses TRBV5-4 and TRBJ2-7; 12 nucleotides agree with TRBD2. With 3 bases clipped from V and 5 bases from J, the junction kept 6 bases outside the gene matches. CDR3 length: 15 amino acids. The germline CDR1 and CDR2 sequences are SGHNT and YYREEE (reference sequence). This chain's CDR3 is CASSSGGLAGNEQYF. The CDR3 region has the DNA TGTGCCAGCAGCTCCGGAGGACTAGCGGGAAACGAGCAGTACTTC.

The rearrangement joins TRBV15 to TRBJ1-1; no reliable D call. The CDR3 length is 12 residues. With 0 bases removed from V and 1 base from J, the gap between germline ends came to 0 bases. Germline V gene sequence: CDR1 LNHNV, CDR2 YYDKDF (reference sequence). The CDR3 protein is CATSRENTEAFF. CDR3 DNA sequence: TGTGCCACCAGCAGAGAGAACACTGAAGCTTTCTTT.

The rearrangement joins TRBV20-1 to TRBJ1-4; D possibly corresponds to TRBD1 (5 bases). With 0 bases removed from V and 8 bases from J, the gap between germline ends came to 19 bases. Per germline, CDR1 DFQATT and CDR2 SNEGSKA (reference sequence). The CDR3 extends over 16 amino acids. CDR3: CSARDRRGVVLEKLFF. The CDR3 DNA reads TGCAGTGCTAGAGATCGCCGAGGGGTGGTGTTAGAAAAACTGTTTTTT.

V is TRBV9 and J is TRBJ2-3; D might be TRBD2 (6 bases). CDR3 length: 15 residues. Germline CDR1 SGDLS, CDR2 YYNGEE. V was cut by 1 base and J by 3 bases, with 12 bases left in between. Here the CDR3 reads CASSVLPSVTDTQYF. The CDR3 DNA is TGTGCCAGCAGCGTATTGCCTAGCGTGACAGATACGCAGTATTTT.